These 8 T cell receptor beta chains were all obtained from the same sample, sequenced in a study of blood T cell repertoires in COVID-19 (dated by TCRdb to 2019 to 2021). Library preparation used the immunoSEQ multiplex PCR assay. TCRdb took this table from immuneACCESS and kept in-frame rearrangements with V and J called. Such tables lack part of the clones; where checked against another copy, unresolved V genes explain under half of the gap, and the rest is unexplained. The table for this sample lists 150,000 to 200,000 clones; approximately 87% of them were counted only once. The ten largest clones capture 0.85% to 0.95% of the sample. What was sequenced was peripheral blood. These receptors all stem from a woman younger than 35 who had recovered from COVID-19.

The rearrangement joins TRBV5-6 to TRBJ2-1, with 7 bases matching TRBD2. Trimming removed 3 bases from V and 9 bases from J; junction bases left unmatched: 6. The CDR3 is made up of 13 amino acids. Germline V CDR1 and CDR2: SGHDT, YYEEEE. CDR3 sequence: CASSYARGVEQFF. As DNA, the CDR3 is TGTGCCAGCAGCTACGCCCGGGGGGTTGAGCAGTTCTTC.

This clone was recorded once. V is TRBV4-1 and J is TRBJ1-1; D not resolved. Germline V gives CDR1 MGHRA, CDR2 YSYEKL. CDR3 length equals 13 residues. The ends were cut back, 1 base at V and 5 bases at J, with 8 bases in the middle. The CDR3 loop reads CASSQVTGTEAFF. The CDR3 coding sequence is TGCGCCAGCAGCCAAGTGACGGGAACTGAAGCTTTCTTT.

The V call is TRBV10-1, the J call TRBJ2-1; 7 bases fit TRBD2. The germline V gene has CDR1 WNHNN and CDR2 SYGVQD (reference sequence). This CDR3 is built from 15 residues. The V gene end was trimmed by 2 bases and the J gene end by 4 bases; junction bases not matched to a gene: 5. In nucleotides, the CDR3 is TGCGCCAGCAGTGAGGGGTGGGAGGGTTACAATGAGCAGTTCTTC. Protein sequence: CASSEGWEGYNEQFF.

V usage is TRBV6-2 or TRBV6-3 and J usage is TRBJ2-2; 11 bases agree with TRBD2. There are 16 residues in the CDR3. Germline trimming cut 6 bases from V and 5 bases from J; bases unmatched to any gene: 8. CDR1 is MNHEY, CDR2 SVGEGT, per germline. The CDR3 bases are TGTGCCAGCAGCTTACTAGCGGGAGTAGGGACCGGGGAGCTGTTTTTT. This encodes CASSLLAGVGTGELFF.

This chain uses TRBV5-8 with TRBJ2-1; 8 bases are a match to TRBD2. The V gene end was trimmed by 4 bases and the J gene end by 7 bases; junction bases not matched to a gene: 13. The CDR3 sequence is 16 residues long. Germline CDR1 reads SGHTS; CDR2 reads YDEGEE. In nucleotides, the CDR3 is TGTGCCAGCAGCCCTACTCCGGGACTAGGGATGAATGAGCAGTTCTTC. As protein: CASSPTPGLGMNEQFF.

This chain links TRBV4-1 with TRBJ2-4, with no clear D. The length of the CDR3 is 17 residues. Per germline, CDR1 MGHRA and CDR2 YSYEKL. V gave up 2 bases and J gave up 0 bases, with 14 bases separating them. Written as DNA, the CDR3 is TGCGCCAGCAGCCAACAGGTCACCATTTTAGCCAAAAACATTCAGTACTTC. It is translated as CASSQQVTILAKNIQYF.

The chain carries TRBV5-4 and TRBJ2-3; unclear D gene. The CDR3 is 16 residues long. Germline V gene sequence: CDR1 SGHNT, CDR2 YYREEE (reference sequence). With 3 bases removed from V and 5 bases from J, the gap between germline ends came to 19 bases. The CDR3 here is CASSYLGPQGGDTQYF. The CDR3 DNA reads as TGTGCCAGCAGCTATCTAGGCCCTCAAGGCGGAGATACGCAGTATTTT.

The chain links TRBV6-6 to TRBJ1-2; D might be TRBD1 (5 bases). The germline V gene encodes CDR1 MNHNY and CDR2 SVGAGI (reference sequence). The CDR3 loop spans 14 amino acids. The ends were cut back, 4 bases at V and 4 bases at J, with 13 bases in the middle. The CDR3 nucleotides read TGTGCCAGCAGTTTAACGGGCGGGGGCTATGGCTACACCTTC. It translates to CASSLTGGGYGYTF.